This T cell receptor (beta chain) came from a study of blood T cell repertoires in COVID-19. The wider study: PBMCs, B-cell-depleted T cells, or T cells were the source of the cDNA or gDNA that made up the material.

Note on this clone: A read error may produce the germline difference seen at one junction end.

Original methodology: Nucleated cell counts were estimated from reference gene primer amplification. Using immunoSEQ multiplex PCR, the repertoire was profiled, and TCRdb retains in-frame clones only, with some absent. V and J calls and clone size come straight from that table; D and trimming were deduced from the DNA. The sample yields 100,000 or so clones, roughly 79% seen once. Germline-derived CDR1 and CDR2 are MNHEY and SVGEGT. The CDR3 loop spans 13 amino acids. This TCR was sampled from a woman in her 70s with acute or convalescent COVID-19. The chain uses TRBV6-2 or TRBV6-3 and TRBJ1-5, with no clear D. What was sequenced was peripheral blood. CDR3 coding DNA: TGTGCCAGCAGTCAGCTTGGTCTCGGAGTTTGCTATTTT. Translating gives CASSQLGLGVCYF.